This T cell receptor (beta chain) was documented in a study of shared clonotypes between healthy human individuals. V dropped 2 bases and J dropped 1 base, with 7 bases sitting between them. The germline CDR1 and CDR2 sequences are SGHNT and YYREEE (reference sequence). The CDR3 is 15 residues long. Using immunoSEQ multiplex PCR, the repertoire was profiled, and TCRdb retains in-frame clones only, with some absent. The sample comprises approximately 500,000 clones, roughly 78% of which are singletons, and under 15% rests with the top ten. The chain is built from TRBV5-4 and TRBJ2-6; D is unclear. Sequences were obtained from PBMCs. This TCR came from a woman aged 40 to 55 in good health. Some clones in this sample may be carry-over from other donors' samples. CDR3 sequence: CASSFLASGANVLTF. CDR3 DNA: TGTGCCAGCAGCTTTCTGGCATCTGGGGCCAACGTCCTGACTTTC.